The 21 T cell receptor beta chains below come from one sample, sequenced in a study of T cell repertoires in ileal Crohn's disease (dated by TCRdb to between 2019 and 2020). Preparation of the library involved the immunoSEQ multiplex PCR assay. This immuneACCESS table, as held by TCRdb, lists in-frame sequences with V and J called but not all clones. Of the missing ones, under half trace to an unresolved V gene in checked studies; the others have no known cause. Counted in this sample were approximately 7,000 clones; around two thirds of them appeared once. The ten largest clonotypes hold roughly 10% of the sample. What this sample's time point label stands for: proximal margin of the surgical specimen (macroscopically non-inflamed). Sample: ileal tissue. The receptors stem from an adult with Crohn's disease.

The chain employs TRBV7-3 and TRBJ2-3; possibly TRBD2 for D (5 bases). Per germline, CDR1 SGHTA and CDR2 FQGTGA. The CDR3 contains 16 residues. The V end was cut by 1 base, the J end by 5 bases, with 16 bases between. CDR3 sequence: CASSLRVSVTGDTQYF. Here the CDR3 DNA reads TGTGCCAGCAGCTTAAGGGTTAGCGTGACCGGAGATACGCAGTATTTT.

V usage is TRBV4-3 and J usage is TRBJ1-1, with D possibly matching TRBD1 (6 bases). The germline V gene encodes CDR1 LGHNA and CDR2 YSLEER. CDR3 size: 15 residues. Trimming stripped 0 bases from V and 7 bases from J, with 15 bases between. CDR3 sequence reads: CASSQDGGASGEAFF. DNA for the CDR3: TGCGCCAGCAGCCAAGACGGGGGGGCATCTGGTGAAGCTTTCTTT.

The gene calls are TRBV18 and TRBJ2-7; D is undetermined. V gave up 2 bases and J gave up 0 bases, with 8 bases separating them. The length of the CDR3 is 14 residues. Germline V gives CDR1 KGHSH, CDR2 LQKENI. The CDR3 spells CASSPGSDSYEQYF. The CDR3 DNA reads as TGTGCCAGCTCACCAGGATCCGACTCCTACGAGCAGTACTTC. The full variable domain, with the rest looked up from reference TRBV18 and TRBJ2-7, is NAGVMQNPRHLVRRRGQEARLRCSPMKGHSHVYWYRQLPEEGLKFMVYLQKENIIDESGMPKERFSAEFPKEGPSILRIQQVVRGDSAAYFCASSPGSDSYEQYFGPGTRLTVT.

The chain employs TRBV10-2 and TRBJ2-1; TRBD2 matches 8 bases. The CDR3 has 15 amino acids. V shed 3 bases and J 8 bases; nucleotides not matched to a gene: 9. Germline loops: CDR1 WSHSY, CDR2 SAAADI. CDR3 residues: CASSDVPSGYYEQFF. CDR3 sequence (DNA): TGCGCCAGCAGTGATGTCCCTAGCGGGTATTATGAGCAGTTCTTC.

The J gene is TRBJ2-7, the V gene TRBV19; D is perhaps TRBD1 (5 bases). V was cut by 3 bases and J by 0 bases, with 15 bases left in between. The CDR3 extends over 16 amino acids. Per the germline V gene, CDR1 is LNHDA and CDR2 is SQIVND (reference sequence). CDR3 nucleotide sequence: TGTGCCAGTAGTATGGGGTTACAGGTGAGCTCCTACGAGCAGTACTTC. Protein: CASSMGLQVSSYEQYF.

This clone was found once. This chain links TRBV4-1 with TRBJ1-2; no clear D. CDR1 is MGHRA and CDR2 is YSYEKL in the germline V gene. The V end was cut by 0 bases, the J end by 8 bases, with 19 bases between. The CDR3 spans 16 residues. CDR3: CASSQEPSRSVFGYTF. Here the CDR3 DNA reads TGCGCCAGCAGCCAAGAACCCTCCAGGTCGGTCTTCGGCTACACCTTC.

Regarding this clone: The junction and the germline gene differ at one end; a read error may be behind it. The gene calls are TRBV10-3 and TRBJ2-7; 7 nucleotides match TRBD2. The germline V gene has CDR1 ENHRY and CDR2 SYGVKD. The CDR3 loop spans 15 amino acids. The CDR3 region is CASSESGGGVYEQYF. For the CDR3, the DNA is TGTGCCAGCAGTGAATCTGGGGGAGGGGTCTACGAGCAGTACTTC.

This clone occurred a few times. The chain employs TRBV19 and TRBJ1-1; D is ambiguous. The CDR3 loop spans 13 amino acids. Germline lookup yields CDR1 LNHDA and CDR2 SQIVND (reference sequence). V lost 7 bases and J 11 bases, leaving 20 bases between the germline ends. The CDR3 nucleotides read TGTGCCAGTAACTCGGGATGGAGCCAAGGGGCTTTCTTT. Residues: CASNSGWSQGAFF.

V and J are TRBV4-1 and TRBJ2-7, with D tentatively TRBD1 (5 bases). V lost 0 bases to trimming and J lost 1 base, with 10 bases between them. The CDR3 length is 15 residues. Germline V gene sequence: CDR1 MGHRA, CDR2 YSYEKL. CDR3 DNA: TGCGCCAGCAGCCAAGAGCTGGACAATTCCTACGAGCAGTACTTC. Translated, it gives CASSQELDNSYEQYF.

The chain recombines TRBV13 with TRBJ1-3, with 8 bases aligning to TRBD1. V trimming: 4 bases; J trimming: 2 bases; junction bases outside the gene matches: 7. CDR1 PRHDT and CDR2 FYEKMQ come from the germline V gene (reference sequence). This CDR3 contains 16 residues. The CDR3 sequence is CASSSAGTGPGNTIYF. The CDR3 DNA reads TGTGCCAGCAGCTCCGCCGGGACAGGCCCTGGAAACACCATATATTTT.

The chain recombines TRBV7-3 with TRBJ1-2; the D gene is possibly TRBD1 (5 bases). Trimming pared 1 base from V and 4 bases from J, leaving 16 bases between. The CDR3 covers 16 residues. Germline V gives CDR1 SGHTA, CDR2 FQGTGA. This CDR3 reads CASSLISDVRGYGYTF. The CDR3 DNA reads as TGTGCCAGCAGCTTAATATCCGACGTGAGGGGCTATGGCTACACCTTC.

The gene calls are TRBV5-4 and TRBJ1-2; D is unclear. Germline CDR1 SGHNT, CDR2 YYREEE (reference sequence). The V end was cut by 4 bases, the J end by 1 base, with 11 bases between. This CDR3 has 14 amino acids. CDR3 residues: CASSAEWVNYGYTF. CDR3 DNA: TGTGCCAGCAGCGCAGAGTGGGTTAACTATGGCTACACCTTC.

J is TRBJ2-7 and V is TRBV27; TRBD2 agrees at 7 bases. V lost 2 bases and J lost 6; bases outside the gene matches: 7. Germline CDR1 and CDR2: MNHEY and SMNVEV (reference sequence). The CDR3 runs 14 residues. Written as DNA, the CDR3 is TGTGCCAGCAGTTTAATTGGTCCGGGGGGCGAGCAGTACTTC. Protein: CASSLIGPGGEQYF.

The V gene is TRBV18, the J gene TRBJ2-3; the match to TRBD2 covers 8 bases. The V and J ends lost 0 bases and 4 bases, in that order; junction bases with no gene match: 6. This CDR3 has 16 residues. From germline, CDR1 is KGHSH and CDR2 LQKENI. The CDR3 region is CASSPPGREGADTQYF. CDR3 nucleotide sequence: TGTGCCAGCTCACCACCGGGCCGGGAGGGAGCAGATACGCAGTATTTT.

The chain recombines TRBV18 with TRBJ2-1, with 7 bases aligning to TRBD2. J lost 7 bases, V lost 3 bases, and 9 bases had no gene match. There are 15 residues in the CDR3. Germline values: CDR1 KGHSH, CDR2 LQKENI. This chain's CDR3 is CASSPQGTKKNEQFF. CDR3 sequence (DNA): TGTGCCAGCTCACCCCAAGGGACTAAGAAGAATGAGCAGTTCTTC.

This clone was picked up one time. This rearrangement joins TRBV19 to TRBJ2-1; 8 nucleotides line up with TRBD2. V trimming: 3 bases; J trimming: 4 bases; junction bases outside the gene matches: 8. The CDR3 is 16 residues long. CDR1 is LNHDA and CDR2 is SQIVND in the germline V gene (reference sequence). The CDR3 sequence is CASSILAGSIYNEQFF. The DNA of the CDR3 is TGTGCCAGTAGTATCCTAGCGGGCTCTATTTACAATGAGCAGTTCTTC.

The chain has TRBV2 and TRBJ2-5, with TRBD1 identical over 11 bases. V shed 5 bases, J shed 5 bases, and the junction held 1 base outside the gene matches. Germline V lookup: CDR1 SNHLY, CDR2 FYNNEI. The CDR3 covers 13 residues. The CDR3 spells CASSRDRGETQYF. As DNA, the CDR3 is TGTGCCAGCAGTCGGGACAGGGGGGAGACCCAGTACTTC.

This chain uses TRBV10-2 with TRBJ2-3; possibly TRBD2 for D (5 bases). Germline CDR1 reads WSHSY; CDR2 reads SAAADI. CDR3 length: 11 amino acids. Trimming stripped 4 bases from V and 6 bases from J, with 5 bases between. The CDR3 region has the DNA TGCGCCAGCAGTGCGGGGGATACGCAGTATTTT. As protein: CASSAGDTQYF.

This chain connects TRBV18 to TRBJ1-1; the D gene is possibly TRBD1 (5 bases). The CDR3 contains 15 residues. V lost 3 bases and J 0 bases, leaving 11 bases between the germline ends. Germline V gene sequence: CDR1 KGHSH, CDR2 LQKENI. The DNA for the CDR3 is TGTGCCAGCTCACCCGGGACGGCGATGAACACTGAAGCTTTCTTT. It codes for CASSPGTAMNTEAFF. Together with reference TRBV18 and TRBJ1-1, the CDR3 gives the full variable domain: NAGVMQNPRHLVRRRGQEARLRCSPMKGHSHVYWYRQLPEEGLKFMVYLQKENIIDESGMPKERFSAEFPKEGPSILRIQQVVRGDSAAYFCASSPGTAMNTEAFFGQGTRLTVV.

This clone was observed a single time. This chain uses TRBV2 with TRBJ1-1; 7 nucleotides line up with TRBD1. The V and J ends lost 10 bases and 5 bases, in that order; junction bases with no gene match: 16. The CDR3 length is 15 residues. In germline, CDR1 is SNHLY, CDR2 FYNNEI. This chain's CDR3 is CATKTGSTSRTEAFF. In DNA form, the CDR3 reads TGTGCCACCAAGACAGGGTCAACCTCAAGGACTGAAGCTTTCTTT. The full variable domain, with the rest looked up from reference TRBV2 and TRBJ1-1, is EPEVTQTPSHQVTQMGQEVILRCVPISNHLYFYWYRQILGQKVEFLVSFYNNEISEKSEIFDDQFSVERPDGSNFTLKIRSTKLEDSAMYFCATKTGSTSRTEAFFGQGTRLTVV.

The chain uses TRBV7-9 and TRBJ1-1, with 7 bases identical to TRBD1. The CDR3 runs to 15 residues. The V segment lost 2 bases and the J segment 1 base; nucleotides outside the gene matches: 4. Germline V CDR1 and CDR2: SEHNR, FQNEAQ (reference sequence). The CDR3 DNA reads TGTGCCAGCAGCTTAATAACAGGGGCGAACACTGAAGCTTTCTTT. Residues: CASSLITGANTEAFF.